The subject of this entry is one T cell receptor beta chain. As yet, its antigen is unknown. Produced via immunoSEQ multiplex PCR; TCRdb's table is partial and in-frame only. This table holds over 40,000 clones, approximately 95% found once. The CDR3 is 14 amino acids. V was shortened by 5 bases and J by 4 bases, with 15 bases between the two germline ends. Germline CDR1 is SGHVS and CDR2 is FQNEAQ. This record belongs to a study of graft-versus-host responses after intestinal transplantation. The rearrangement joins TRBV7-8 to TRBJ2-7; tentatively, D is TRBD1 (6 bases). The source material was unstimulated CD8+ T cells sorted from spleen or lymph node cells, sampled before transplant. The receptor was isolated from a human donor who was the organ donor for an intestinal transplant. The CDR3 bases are TGTGCCAGCAGCCCCCCGACAGGTTTGTACGAGCAGTACTTC. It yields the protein CASSPPTGLYEQYF. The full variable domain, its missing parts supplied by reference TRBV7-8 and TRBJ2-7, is GAGVSQSPRYKVAKRGQDVALRCDPISGHVSLFWYQQALGQGPEFLTYFQNEAQLDKSGLPSDRFFAERPEGSVSTLKIQRTQQEDSAVYLCASSPPTGLYEQYFGPGTRLTVT.